The 25 T cell receptor beta chains below come from one sample, sequenced in a study of molecular identifiers for immune sequencing clone quantification. Using its own MiXCR run on the PCR reads, TCRdb lists one record per CDR3 protein. The data hold some 580,000 distinct CDR3 sequences, with roughly 23% observed a single time. The sample comprised naive CD8+ T cells from blood, with Jurkat cell RNA spiked in. Subset described: FACS-sorted CD8+CD4-CCR7+CD45RA+ naive T cells. These receptors were collected from a human donor in good health. Some libraries in this study had Jurkat cell RNA spiked in.

The genes are TRBV27 and TRBJ2-1; the D is unclear. With 4 bases removed from V and 0 bases from J, the gap between germline ends came to 19 bases. The CDR3 loop spans 18 amino acids. Germline CDR1 is MNHEY and CDR2 is SMNVEV (reference sequence). The CDR3 DNA is TGTGCCAGCAGTTCGTCTACCTCCACCCAGAGCTCCTACAATGAGCAGTTCTTC. Translation gives CASSSSTSTQSSYNEQFF.

The table lists this clonotype with many counts. The gene calls are TRBV6-2 or TRBV6-3 and TRBJ2-2; perhaps TRBD1 as D (5 bases). The germline CDR1 and CDR2 sequences are MNHEY and SVGEGT. V shed 2 bases and J shed 3 bases, with 13 bases lying between them. This CDR3 contains 16 residues. Here the CDR3 reads CASSYPQPRDTGELFF. The DNA of the CDR3 is TGTGCCAGCAGTTACCCCCAACCCAGGGACACCGGGGAGCTGTTTTTT.

Worth noting for this clonotype: A much larger clone lies a single base off, so this may be a read error. V and J are TRBV7-9 and TRBJ1-5; a possible D gene is TRBD1 (5 bases). CDR1 and CDR2 from the germline V gene are SEHNR and FQNEAQ (reference sequence). The CDR3 is 14 amino acids. Here the CDR3 reads CASSMGQGSQPRHF. CDR3 DNA: TGTGCCAGCAGCATGGGGCAGGGCAGTCAGCCCCGGCATTTT.

A note on this clonotype: One end of the junction fails to match germline, which may point to a read error. This chain uses TRBV5-3 with TRBJ2-7; no definite D call. TRBV5-3 is recorded as an ORF, its role being uncertain. CDR3 length equals 14 residues. The CDR3 loop reads CASSSLSPGNEQYF. The DNA for the CDR3 is TGTGCCAGCAGCTCCTTATCGCCAGGAAACGAGCAGTACTTC.

There are many counts of this clonotype. V is TRBV7-9 and J is TRBJ2-7; 10 bases are shared with TRBD1. After removal of 5 bases from V and 5 bases from J, the junction contained 9 bases not matched to a gene. The CDR3 contains 15 residues. Germline lookup yields CDR1 SEHNR and CDR2 FQNEAQ (reference sequence). CDR3 loop: CASSKTPGQGNEQYF. CDR3 DNA sequence: TGTGCCAGCAGCAAAACTCCGGGACAGGGGAACGAGCAGTACTTC.

This clonotype was counted between two and nine times. The chain combines TRBV20-1 with TRBJ2-3; 9 bases agree with TRBD2. Germline loops: CDR1 DFQATT, CDR2 SNEGSKA (reference sequence). V dropped 5 bases and J dropped 2; count of bases not matched to a gene: 14. CDR3 length: 17 amino acids. Written as DNA, the CDR3 is TGCAGTGCTCCGCCTAGGGGTAGCGGGGGACCCACAGATACGCAGTATTTT. It yields the protein CSAPPRGSGGPTDTQYF.

Regarding this clonotype: Just one base apart from a much larger clone, this may be a read error. V is TRBV27 and J is TRBJ2-2; D remains ambiguous. Germline V gene lookup returns CDR1 MNHEY and CDR2 SMNVEV (reference sequence). The CDR3 is 14 residues long. V shed 5 bases and J shed 4 bases, with 11 bases lying between them. The CDR3 region is CASSATRSTGELFF. The CDR3 nucleotides read TGTGCCAGCAGTGCCACCAGGAGCACCGGGGAGCTGTTTTTT.

Only one count was recorded for this clonotype. An end of the junction differs from the germline gene, which may be a read error. The chain employs TRBV27 and TRBJ2-3; no clear D. The CDR3 is made up of 17 amino acids. Germline values: CDR1 MNHEY, CDR2 SMNVEV (reference sequence). The CDR3 DNA follows: TGTGCCAGCAGTTTATTGGGTAGGCTCCATTACACAGATACGCAGTGTTTT. It translates to CASSLLGRLHYTDTQCF.

About this clonotype: A much larger clonotype is one base distant, so this may be a read error. CDR3 in amino acids: CSSSVGADRPSYEQYF. As DNA, the CDR3 is TGTTCCAGCAGCGTAGGTGCGGACAGGCCCTCCTACGAGCAGTACTTC. V usage is TRBV9 and J usage is TRBJ2-7; 7 nucleotides match TRBD1. CDR1 SGDLS and CDR2 YYNGEE come from the germline V gene. The CDR3 consists of 16 residues.

A few counts support this clonotype. The chain carries TRBV18 and TRBJ2-1, with a weak D call TRBD2 (5 bases). The germline V and J ends were trimmed by 3 bases and 7 bases, with 25 bases remaining between them. Germline CDR1 is KGHSH and CDR2 is LQKENI. The CDR3 consists of 18 residues. Here the CDR3 DNA reads TGTGCCAGCTCACCGAGTTCCCTAGCAGACGTTACTAAAAATGAGCAGTTCTTC. Amino acid sequence: CASSPSSLADVTKNEQFF.

Notes on this clonotype: One base away lies a much larger clone, so this may be a sequencing read error. DNA of the CDR3: TGTGCCAGCAGTTATAGCGGGAGCCTGACCGGGGAGCTGTTTTTT. Protein sequence: CASSYSGSLTGELFF. The genes are TRBV12-3 or TRBV12-4 and TRBJ2-2; 9 bases agree with TRBD2. The CDR3 loop spans 15 amino acids. The V segment lost 4 bases and the J segment 5 bases; nucleotides outside the gene matches: 5.

This clonotype has at least ten counts. The chain recombines TRBV20-1 with TRBJ2-2; the D gene is possibly TRBD2 (5 bases). The CDR3 extends over 15 amino acids. Deletions cut 4 bases from V and 2 bases from J, with 14 bases between. Germline V CDR1 and CDR2: DFQATT, SNEGSKA (reference sequence). The CDR3 DNA sequence: TGCAGTGCTAAATTCCAGCGGATAAACACCGGGGAGCTGTTTTTT. Translation gives CSAKFQRINTGELFF.

V usage is TRBV4-3 and J usage is TRBJ1-1; D gene uncertain. Germline values: CDR1 LGHNA, CDR2 YSLEER. The CDR3 loop spans 15 amino acids. V was trimmed by 0 bases and J by 1 base, leaving 9 bases between them. This chain's CDR3 is CASSQETWGNTEAFF. CDR3 bases: TGCGCCAGCAGCCAAGAAACGTGGGGGAACACTGAAGCTTTCTTT.

On this clonotype itself: A much larger clonotype is one base distant, so this may be a read error. The CDR3 spells CASSLESGRLARPYGQYF. CDR3 DNA: TGCGCCAGCAGCTTGGAGTCCGGGCGGCTAGCGCGACCCTACGGGCAGTACTTC. The chain uses TRBV5-1 and TRBJ2-7; maybe TRBD2 (6 bases). Germline V lookup: CDR1 SGHRS, CDR2 YFSETQ. This CDR3 has 18 residues.

Note on this clonotype: A much bigger clone sits one base away, suggesting this may be a read error. The rearrangement links TRBV25-1 to TRBJ2-5, with a possible D match to TRBD1 (5 bases). V dropped 11 bases and J dropped 2 bases, with 12 bases sitting between them. Germline V gene sequence: CDR1 MGHDK, CDR2 SYGVNS. The CDR3 has 12 residues. CDR3 in amino acids: CAGQGLQETQYF. For the CDR3, the DNA is TGTGCCGGTCAGGGTTTACAAGAGACCCAGTACTTC.

There are many counts of this clonotype. The V gene is TRBV28, the J gene TRBJ1-5; D is perhaps TRBD1 (5 bases). Looked up from germline, CDR1 is MDHEN and CDR2 is SYDVKM. Trimming stripped 6 bases from V and 9 bases from J, with 21 bases between. The CDR3 is made up of 15 amino acids. CDR3 in DNA: TGTGCCAGCAGCCCGTCCTCGGACAATTGGCCGCCCCAGCATTTT. Protein product: CASSPSSDNWPPQHF.

A single count supports this clonotype. CDR3 DNA: TGTGCCAGCAGCATAACAAGGAACACCGGGGAGCTGTTTTTT. Encoded protein: CASSITRNTGELFF. J is TRBJ2-2 and V is TRBV9, with D uncertain. Germline V gene data show CDR1 as SGDLS and CDR2 as YYNGEE. Trimming left V 4 bases short and J 1 base short, with 8 bases between. The CDR3 length is 14 residues.

Turning to this clonotype: One base away lies a much larger clone, so this may be a sequencing read error. This chain uses TRBV6-5 with TRBJ1-2; 7 bases fit TRBD1. Germline-derived CDR1 and CDR2 are MNHEY and SVGAGI. This CDR3 is 14 amino acids long. This CDR3 reads CAGSLTGSDYGYTF. CDR3 in DNA: TGTGCCGGCAGTCTGACAGGGTCCGACTATGGCTACACCTTC.

As regards this clonotype: Since a much larger clone is just one base distant, this may be a read error. In DNA form, the CDR3 reads TGTGCCAGCAGTTTGGCCCCAACCAACATTCAGTACTTC. It specifies CASSLAPTNIQYF. The chain links TRBV27 to TRBJ2-4, with D unresolved. The CDR3 contains 13 residues. Germline V gives CDR1 MNHEY, CDR2 SMNVEV (reference sequence). V lost 3 bases and J lost 7, with 10 bases in between.

Remarks on this clonotype: This may arise from a read error, as a much more abundant clone is one base away. The chain recombines TRBV27 with TRBJ2-3; D is ambiguous. The V gene's germline CDR1 is MNHEY and CDR2 SMNVEV (reference sequence). There are 12 residues in the CDR3. The CDR3 DNA reads as TGTGCCAGCACCTCACTCACAGATACGCGGTATTTT. It codes for CASTSLTDTRYF.

The genes are TRBV27 and TRBJ1-4; unclear D gene. Per germline, CDR1 MNHEY and CDR2 SMNVEV (reference sequence). Trimming took 4 bases from V and 3 from J, leaving 12 bases between them. The CDR3 covers 15 residues. The CDR3 sequence: CASSSYLGSNEKLFF. In DNA form, the CDR3 reads TGTGCCAGCAGTTCCTACTTAGGGTCTAATGAAAAACTGTTTTTT. Full variable domain (missing parts from reference TRBV27 and TRBJ1-4): EAQVTQNPRYLITVTGKKLTVTCSQNMNHEYMSWYRQDPGLGLRQIYYSMNVEVTDKGDVPEGYKVSRKEKRNFPLILESPSPNQTSLYFCASSSYLGSNEKLFFGSGTQLSVL.

This clonotype was seen a handful of times. The chain employs TRBV3-1 and TRBJ1-2, with TRBD1 matching 7 bases. The ends lost 3 bases at V and 4 bases at J; junction bases unmatched: 17. The CDR3 runs to 18 residues. Per the germline V gene, CDR1 is LGHDT and CDR2 is YNNKEL (reference sequence). Here the CDR3 DNA reads TGTGCCAGCAGCCAGGATGGACAGGCTCACTCGGGGAGCTATGGCTACACCTTC. This codes for CASSQDGQAHSGSYGYTF.

This clonotype was detected many times. J is TRBJ2-7 and V is TRBV5-1; 7 positions agree with TRBD2. Trimming cost V 0 bases and J 4 bases; bases outside gene matches: 16. Germline-derived CDR1 and CDR2 are SGHRS and YFSETQ. CDR3 length: 18 amino acids. CDR3 sequence: CASSLATGPGLGRYEQYF. The CDR3 nucleotides are TGCGCCAGCAGCTTGGCCACCGGGCCCGGACTAGGCCGTTACGAGCAGTACTTC.

About this clonotype itself: Being one base from a much bigger clone, this may be a read error. The chain recombines TRBV7-9 with TRBJ2-2, with D perhaps given as TRBD1 or TRBD2 (5 bases each). The CDR3 runs 16 residues. The germline CDR1 and CDR2 sequences are SEHNR and FQNEAQ (reference sequence). The CDR3 bases are TGTGCCGGCAGCCACTCCTTCGGGGCAATATCCGGGGAGCTGTTTTTT. Protein product: CAGSHSFGAISGELFF.

Remarks on this clonotype: This could be a read error, since a much larger clone is one nucleotide away. The chain couples TRBV7-9 to TRBJ2-5, with a weak D call TRBD2 (5 bases). Germline-derived CDR1 and CDR2 are SEHNR and FQNEAQ (reference sequence). The CDR3 is 15 residues long. CDR3 in amino acids: CASRDGLLDGEPQYF. The CDR3 nucleotides read TGTGCCAGCAGGGATGGACTCCTAGACGGAGAGCCCCAGTACTTC. The variable domain in full, with the rest retrieved from reference TRBV7-9 and TRBJ2-5, is DTGVSQNPRHKITKRGQNVTFRCDPISEHNRLYWYRQTLGQGPEFLTYFQNEAQLEKSRLLSDRFSAERPKGSFSTLEIQRTEQGDSAMYLCASRDGLLDGEPQYFGPGTRLLVL.